This T cell receptor beta chain was identified during a study of OX40 agonist ivuxolimab in advanced cancers. Across the study: Three dose-escalation patients had partial responses: one with hepatocellular carcinoma and two with cutaneous melanoma.

Study-wide points: On average, CD8+ T cells had more expanded clones than CD4+.

V lost 4 bases and J lost 3, with 15 bases in between. The CDR3 length is 15 residues. Germline lookup yields CDR1 MNHNS and CDR2 SASEGT. A note on this clone: The antigen is not known.

The assay was immunoSEQ multiplex PCR, and TCRdb's table has in-frame clones only and misses some. The sample shows around 41,000 clones, 88% of them seen only once. Sequenced material: CD4+ or CD8+ T cells sorted from blood, taken in a trial of the OX40 agonist ivuxolimab. This TCR was sampled from an adult with an advanced solid tumor such as melanoma, head and neck, liver or kidney cancer. The chain links TRBV6-1 to TRBJ1-1; unclear D gene. The chain's CDR3 is CASSVEESGDTEAFF. The CDR3 DNA is TGTGCCAGCAGTGTTGAGGAAAGTGGGGACACTGAAGCTTTCTTT.